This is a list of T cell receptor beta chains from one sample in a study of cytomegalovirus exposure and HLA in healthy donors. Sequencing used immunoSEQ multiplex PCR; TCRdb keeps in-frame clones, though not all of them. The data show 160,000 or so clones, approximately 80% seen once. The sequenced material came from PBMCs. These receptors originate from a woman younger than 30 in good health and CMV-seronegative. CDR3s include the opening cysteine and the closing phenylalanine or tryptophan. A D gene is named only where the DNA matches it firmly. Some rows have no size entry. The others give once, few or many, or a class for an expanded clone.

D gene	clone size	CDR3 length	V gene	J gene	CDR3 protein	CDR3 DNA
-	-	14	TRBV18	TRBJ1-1	CASSPPRGNTEAFF	TGTGCCAGCTCACCCCCACGAGGGAACACTGAAGCTTTCTTT
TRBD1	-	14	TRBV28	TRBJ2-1	CASSLGTANNEQFF	TGTGCCAGCAGTTTGGGGACAGCAAACAATGAGCAGTTCTTC
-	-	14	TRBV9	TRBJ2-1	CASSSPLGPGEQFF	TGTGCCAGCAGCTCCCCACTAGGTCCTGGTGAGCAGTTCTTC
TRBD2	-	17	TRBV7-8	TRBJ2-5	CASSLRGLALSRETQYF	TGTGCCAGCAGCTTAAGGGGACTAGCTTTAAGTCGAGAGACCCAGTACTTC
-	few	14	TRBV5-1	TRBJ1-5	CASSPSSGNQPQHF	TGCGCCAGCAGCCCCTCCTCGGGGAATCAGCCCCAGCATTTT
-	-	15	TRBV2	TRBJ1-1	CASPTGEGSNTEAFF	TGTGCCAGCCCCACCGGCGAGGGCTCGAACACTGAAGCTTTCTTT
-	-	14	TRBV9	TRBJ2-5	CASSVGQPQETQYF	TGTGCCAGCAGCGTTGGACAGCCACAAGAGACCCAGTACTTC
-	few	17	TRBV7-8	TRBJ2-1	CASSTHAGGARKNEQFF	TGTGCCAGCAGCACACACGCTGGGGGGGCTAGGAAGAATGAGCAGTTCTTC
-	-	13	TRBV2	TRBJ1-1	CASSDRGGTEAFF	TGTGCCAGCAGTGATCGGGGGGGCACTGAAGCTTTCTTT
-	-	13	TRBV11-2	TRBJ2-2	CAANSLNTGELFF	TGTGCAGCAAACTCCCTGAACACCGGGGAGCTGTTTTTT
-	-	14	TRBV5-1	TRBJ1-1	CASSLSPGDTEAFF	TGCGCCAGCAGCTTGTCTCCAGGGGACACTGAAGCTTTCTTT
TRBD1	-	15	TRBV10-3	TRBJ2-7	CAISELGTENYEQYF	TGTGCCATCAGTGAGTTAGGGACAGAAAACTACGAGCAGTACTTC
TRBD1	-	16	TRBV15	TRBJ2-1	CATSNLGQGNYDEQFF	TGTGCCACCAGCAATCTAGGACAGGGAAACTACGATGAGCAGTTCTTC
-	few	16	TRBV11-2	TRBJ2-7	CASSPIRRKGAYEQYF	TGTGCCAGCAGCCCAATACGGAGGAAGGGAGCCTACGAGCAGTACTTC
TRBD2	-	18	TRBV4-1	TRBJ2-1	CASSQPGLAGGPGAEQFF	TGCGCCAGCAGCCAACCGGGACTAGCGGGGGGCCCTGGTGCTGAGCAGTTCTTC
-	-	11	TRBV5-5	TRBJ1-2	CASSLTRGYTF	TGTGCCAGCAGCTTAACGAGGGGCTACACCTTC
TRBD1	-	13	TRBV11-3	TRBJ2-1	CASSWDRYNEQFF	TGTGCCAGCAGCTGGGACAGATACAATGAGCAGTTCTTC
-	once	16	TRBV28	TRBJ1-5	CASSSRLVNSNQPQHF	TGTGCCAGCAGTTCCCGACTGGTGAATAGCAATCAGCCCCAGCATTTT
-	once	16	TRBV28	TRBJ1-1	CASSFVNRETNTEAFF	TGTGCCAGCAGTTTCGTCAACAGGGAAACGAACACTGAAGCTTTCTTT
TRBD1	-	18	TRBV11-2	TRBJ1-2	CASSLDPGQGARSGGYTF	TGTGCCAGCAGCCTGGACCCTGGACAGGGGGCTAGGTCGGGTGGCTACACCTTC
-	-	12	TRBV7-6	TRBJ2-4	CASSLGGNIQYF	TGTGCCAGCAGCCTGGGCGGGAACATTCAGTACTTC
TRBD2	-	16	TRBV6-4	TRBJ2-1	CASSATSESSYNEQFF	TGTGCCAGCAGTGCCACTAGCGAGAGCTCCTACAATGAGCAGTTCTTC
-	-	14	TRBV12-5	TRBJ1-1	CASGLGGGDTEAFF	TGTGCTAGTGGTTTGGGGGGGGGTGACACTGAAGCTTTCTTT
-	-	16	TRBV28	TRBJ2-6	CASSLTAFSGANGLTF	TGTGCCAGCAGTCTAACAGCTTTCTCTGGGGCCAACGGCCTGACTTTC
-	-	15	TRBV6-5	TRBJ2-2	CASAVSGGNTGELFF	TGTGCCAGCGCCGTTTCAGGAGGTAACACCGGGGAGCTGTTTTTT
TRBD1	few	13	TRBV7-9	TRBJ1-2	CASSEQGADGYTF	TGTGCCAGCAGCGAACAGGGGGCGGATGGCTACACCTTC
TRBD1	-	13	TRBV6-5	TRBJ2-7	CATSQGAGFEQYF	TGTGCCACCAGTCAGGGGGCGGGTTTCGAGCAGTACTTC
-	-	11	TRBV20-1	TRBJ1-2	CSARQDYGYTF	TGCAGTGCTCGACAAGACTATGGCTACACCTTC
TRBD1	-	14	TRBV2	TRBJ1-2	CASSGQGELYGYTF	TGTGCCAGCAGTGGACAGGGGGAACTCTATGGCTACACCTTC
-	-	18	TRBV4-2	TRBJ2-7	CASSQDILYRLGAYEQYF	TGTGCCAGCAGCCAAGATATTCTTTACCGACTTGGAGCCTACGAGCAGTACTTC
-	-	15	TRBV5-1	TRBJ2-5	CASSLGGSGQETQYF	TGCGCCAGCAGCTTGGGGGGTAGCGGCCAAGAGACCCAGTACTTC
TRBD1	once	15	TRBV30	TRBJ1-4	CACGQGARSVEKLFF	TGTGCCTGTGGACAGGGGGCGAGGTCGGTTGAAAAACTGTTTTTT
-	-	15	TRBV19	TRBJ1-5	CASSIMGGGNQPQHF	TGTGCCAGTAGTATTATGGGGGGGGGCAATCAGCCCCAGCATTTT
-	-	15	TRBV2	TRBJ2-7	CASSVTGLPSYEQYF	TGTGCCAGCAGTGTCACGGGTCTCCCCAGCTACGAGCAGTACTTC
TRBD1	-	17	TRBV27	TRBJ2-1	CASGDRASIGSYNEQFF	TGTGCCTCCGGGGACAGGGCATCTATAGGGTCCTACAATGAGCAGTTCTTC
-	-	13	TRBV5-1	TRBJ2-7	CASSLGGQPARYF	TGCGCCAGCAGCTTGGGGGGGCAGCCCGCGCGGTACTTC
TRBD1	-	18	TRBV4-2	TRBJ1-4	CASSQAGQGGIRNEKLFF	TGTGCCAGCAGCCAGGCAGGACAGGGGGGAATTCGTAATGAAAAACTGTTTTTT